Shown below are 17 T cell receptor beta chains from a single sample sequenced in a study of cytomegalovirus exposure and HLA in healthy donors (dated by TCRdb to about 2017). Library preparation used the immunoSEQ multiplex PCR assay. For the multiplex PCR, a mixture combining 60 forward primers for TCR Vbeta segments and 13 reverse primers for TCR Jbeta segments was used. TCRdb mirrors the immuneACCESS table, restricted to in-frame sequences. Some clones are absent from its copies; in checked studies, under half trace to an unresolved V gene, and the reason for the others is unknown. This sample gives 150,000 to 160,000 clones in total; around 84% of them show up just once. The ten largest clones add up to 5.5% to 6.5% of the sample. Sequenced material: PBMCs. Receptors originate from a woman aged 40 to 50 in good health and CMV-seropositive.

V gene TRBV2 combines with J gene TRBJ2-2; TRBD2 is a possible D gene (6 bases). The CDR3 is made up of 16 amino acids. Germline values: CDR1 SNHLY, CDR2 FYNNEI. Trimming took 7 bases from V and 3 from J, leaving 18 bases between them. In DNA, the CDR3 is TGTGCCAGCACCCGTGTATGGGGGGATGACACCGGGGAGCTGTTTTTT. Protein: CASTRVWGDDTGELFF.

The CDR3: CASSYSEGRVTEAFF. The CDR3 DNA reads TGTGCCAGCAGTTACTCGGAGGGGAGGGTGACTGAAGCTTTCTTT. The chain has TRBV6-5 and TRBJ1-1; possible D gene TRBD1, 5 bases. CDR1 is MNHEY and CDR2 is SVGAGI in the germline V gene. Trimming removed 0 bases at V and 5 bases at J, with 13 bases between. The CDR3 totals 15 residues.

The CDR3 region is CAWSLRPSYEQYF. For the CDR3, the DNA is TGTGCCTGGAGCTTGAGGCCCTCCTACGAGCAGTACTTC. The rearrangement joins TRBV30 to TRBJ2-7, with D hard to call. V was clipped by 3 bases and J by 0 bases, with 9 bases between them. CDR3 length: 13 residues. Germline V gene lookup returns CDR1 GTSNPN and CDR2 SVGIG (reference sequence).

This chain connects TRBV18 to TRBJ1-3; D remains unclear. This CDR3 is 14 amino acids long. The germline V and J ends were trimmed by 6 bases and 0 bases, with 9 bases remaining between them. Germline CDR1 reads KGHSH; CDR2 reads LQKENI. The CDR3 DNA reads as TGTGCCAGCTCCCCGCAAGCCTCTGGAAACACCATATATTTT. Amino acid sequence: CASSPQASGNTIYF.

This rearrangement joins TRBV28 to TRBJ2-6; maybe TRBD1 (7 bases). Germline V gene data show CDR1 as MDHEN and CDR2 as SYDVKM. V was pared by 6 bases and J by 0 bases, with 21 bases between. The CDR3 is 19 amino acids. The CDR3 sequence is CASSPGGGGGYSGANVLTF. The CDR3 DNA reads TGTGCCAGCAGCCCAGGAGGGGGCGGCGGATACTCTGGGGCCAACGTCCTGACTTTC. Using reference TRBV28 and TRBJ2-6 for the parts outside the CDR3, the full variable domain is DVKVTQSSRYLVKRTGEKVFLECVQDMDHENMFWYRQDPGLGLRLIYFSYDVKMKEKGDIPEGYSVSREKKERFSLILESASTNQTSMYLCASSPGGGGGYSGANVLTFGAGSRLTVL.

The chain uses TRBV7-8 and TRBJ1-2; D unclear. Germline loops: CDR1 SGHVS, CDR2 FQNEAQ. Trimming removed 2 bases at V and 5 bases at J, with 21 bases between. The CDR3 loop spans 17 amino acids. DNA for the CDR3: TGTGCCAGCAGCTTAAGGTCTAGTCCGGGAGGCATGTATGGCTACACCTTC. Protein sequence: CASSLRSSPGGMYGYTF.

CDR3 sequence: CASSLPGGGEKLFF. DNA for the CDR3: TGTGCCAGCAGCTTGCCAGGGGGAGGAGAAAAACTGTTTTTT. The chain links TRBV5-4 to TRBJ1-4, with 7 positions matching TRBD1. The CDR3 consists of 14 residues. V trimming: 1 base; J trimming: 8 bases; junction bases outside the gene matches: 5. Germline values: CDR1 SGHNT, CDR2 YYREEE (reference sequence). Looking up the rest from reference TRBV5-4 and TRBJ1-4 gives the full variable domain: ETGVTQSPTHLIKTRGQQVTLRCSSQSGHNTVSWYQQALGQGPQFIFQYYREEENGRGNFPPRFSGLQFPNYSSELNVNALELDDSALYLCASSLPGGGEKLFFGSGTQLSVL.

The chain uses TRBV5-6 and TRBJ2-5; 7 bases match TRBD1. CDR3 length: 16 amino acids. J gave up 1 base and V 5 bases, and 11 bases lay outside the gene matches. Germline loops: CDR1 SGHDT, CDR2 YYEEEE. CDR3 loop: CASRTDRDRFQETQYF. The CDR3 DNA is TGTGCCAGCAGGACCGACCGGGACAGATTCCAAGAGACCCAGTACTTC.

This rearrangement joins TRBV5-5 to TRBJ1-3; D not certain. Germline values: CDR1 SGHKS, CDR2 YYEKEE (reference sequence). The V end lost 0 bases, the J end lost 2 bases, and 6 bases lay between the germline ends. The CDR3 contains 14 residues. The chain's CDR3 is CASSLAGAGNTIYF. The CDR3 DNA reads TGTGCCAGCAGCTTGGCCGGGGCTGGAAACACCATATATTTT. Combining the CDR3 with reference TRBV5-5 and TRBJ1-3 gives the whole variable domain DAGVTQSPTHLIKTRGQQVTLRCSPISGHKSVSWYQQVLGQGPQFIFQYYEKEERGRGNFPDRFSARQFPNYSSELNVNALLLGDSALYLCASSLAGAGNTIYFGEGSWLTVV.

The V gene is TRBV11-2, the J gene TRBJ2-1; D not certain. From germline, CDR1 is SGHAT and CDR2 FQNNGV. V was clipped by 0 bases and J by 7 bases, with 10 bases between them. This CDR3 comprises 14 residues. The CDR3 loop is CASSLDRLRNEQFF. CDR3 DNA sequence: TGTGCCAGCAGCTTAGATCGGTTGAGGAATGAGCAGTTCTTC.

CDR3 in DNA: TGTGCCATAGAGGGGACACTCTCCTACGAGCAGTACTTC. It is translated as CAIEGTLSYEQYF. The chain employs TRBV6-1 and TRBJ2-7; possible D gene TRBD1, 6 bases. CDR3 length: 13 residues. Trimming removed 10 bases at V and 0 bases at J, with 13 bases between. Germline values: CDR1 MNHNS, CDR2 SASEGT.

V is TRBV5-1 and J is TRBJ2-7, with a possible D match to TRBD2 (6 bases). The CDR3 contains 13 residues. Trimming pared 4 bases from V and 3 bases from J, leaving 11 bases between. Per the germline V gene, CDR1 is SGHRS and CDR2 is YFSETQ. The CDR3 sequence: CASSEGTGYEQYF. The CDR3 DNA reads TGCGCCAGCAGCGAGGGGACTGGCTACGAGCAGTACTTC.

This clone came up once. This chain links TRBV30 with TRBJ1-4, with 7 bases lining up with TRBD1. The CDR3 has 15 amino acids. Germline CDR1 and CDR2: GTSNPN and SVGIG (reference sequence). J gave up 5 bases and V 1 base, and 7 bases lay outside the gene matches. Here the CDR3 reads CAWSAGDSPNEKLFF. In DNA form, the CDR3 reads TGTGCCTGGAGTGCCGGGGACAGTCCGAATGAAAAACTGTTTTTT.

This clone was seen more than once but under ten times. This chain links TRBV5-1 with TRBJ2-3, with D possibly TRBD2 on 6 matching bases. The CDR3 is made up of 14 amino acids. V lost 4 bases to trimming and J lost 4 bases, with 13 bases between them. Germline assignment: CDR1 SGHRS and CDR2 YFSETQ. The CDR3 region has the DNA TGCGCCAGCAGCACCCGACTAGTCTCAGATACGCAGTATTTT. This codes for CASSTRLVSDTQYF. Full variable domain (missing parts from reference TRBV5-1 and TRBJ2-3): KAGVTQTPRYLIKTRGQQVTLSCSPISGHRSVSWYQQTPGQGLQFLFEYFSETQRNKGNFPGRFSGRQFSNSRSEMNVSTLELGDSALYLCASSTRLVSDTQYFGPGTRLTVL.

J is TRBJ2-5 and V is TRBV19, with D maybe TRBD2 (5 bases). Germline-derived CDR1 and CDR2 are LNHDA and SQIVND (reference sequence). This CDR3 contains 16 residues. V was shortened by 1 base and J by 3 bases, with 15 bases between the two germline ends. CDR3 coding DNA: TGTGCCAGTAGTATAGGAAGCGGTAATTGGAAAGAGACCCAGTACTTC. As protein: CASSIGSGNWKETQYF.

The CDR3 DNA sequence: TGTGCCAGCAGCCCTCCTTTGGGACTAGCCTCCTACAATGAGCAGTTCTTC. Translation gives CASSPPLGLASYNEQFF. The chain recombines TRBV11-2 with TRBJ2-1; 9 bases agree with TRBD2. Trimming at V came to 5 bases and at J to 0 bases, leaving 8 bases not matched to a gene. CDR3 length equals 17 residues. CDR1 is SGHAT and CDR2 is FQNNGV in the germline V gene.

CDR3 loop: CASRLAGVSSYEQYF. In nucleotides, the CDR3 is TGTGCCAGCAGATTAGCGGGTGTGAGCTCCTACGAGCAGTACTTC. This chain uses TRBV28 with TRBJ2-7; 7 bases line up with TRBD2. CDR3 length: 15 amino acids. CDR1 and CDR2 from the germline V gene are MDHEN and SYDVKM. V lost 6 bases to trimming and J lost 0 bases; unmatched junction nucleotides: 8.